The rows below give T cell receptor beta chains drawn from one sample of a study of CD8+CD57+ T cells in acquired aplastic anemia. TCRdb called the reads again in MiXCR, with one record for every CDR3 protein. This table holds roughly 170,000 distinct CDR3 sequences, approximately 48% found once. Material: sorted CD4+, CD8+, or CD8+CD57+ T cells (not recorded which) from PBMCs. The receptors derive from a human donor with aplastic anemia. The CDR3 runs from the conserved cysteine through the conserved F or W. A D gene is named only where the DNA matches it firmly. Part of the rows lack a size; the others show once, few, many or a class for expanded clones.

d_call	j_call	clone_size	v_call	cdr3_aa	cdr3_nt
-	TRBJ2-5	-	TRBV24-1	CATSDVNQGVETQYF	TGTGCCACCAGTGATGTGAATCAGGGTGTAGAGACCCAGTACTTC
TRBD1	TRBJ1-6	few	TRBV19	CASRVQGHNSPLHF	TGTGCCAGTAGGGTACAGGGGCATAATTCACCCCTCCACTTT
TRBD1	TRBJ2-7	-	TRBV5-1	CASIPDGTEVSFYEQYF	TGCGCCAGCATCCCCGATGGGACAGAAGTCTCATTCTACGAGCAGTACTTC
-	TRBJ2-5	many	TRBV20-1	CSARQITGFPIGETQYF	TGCAGTGCTAGACAGATCACCGGGTTCCCTATCGGGGAGACCCAGTACTTC
-	TRBJ1-2	few	TRBV2	CASSGDSFYGYTF	TGTGCCAGCAGTGGAGACAGTTTCTATGGCTACACCTTC
-	TRBJ2-3	-	TRBV24-1	CATSDLWTDTQYF	TGTGCCACCAGTGACTTGTGGACAGATACGCAGTATTTT
-	TRBJ2-2	-	TRBV9	CASSVGFKSGYPGELFF	TGTGCCAGCAGCGTAGGTTTTAAGTCCGGTTATCCCGGGGAGCTGTTTTTT
TRBD1	TRBJ1-2	-	TRBV25-1	CASSDIDREHGYTF	TGTGCCAGCAGCGATATCGACAGGGAACATGGCTACACCTTC
TRBD1	TRBJ2-1	-	TRBV29-1	CSVDRDRGSYNEQFF	TGCAGCGTTGACCGAGACAGGGGCTCCTACAATGAGCAGTTCTTC
-	TRBJ1-2	many	TRBV5-1	CASSLGLGNYGYTF	TGTGCCAGCAGCTTGGGACTAGGAAACTATGGCTACACCTTC
-	TRBJ2-3	few	TRBV24-1	CATSDYADTQYF	TGTGCCACCAGTGACTATGCGGATACGCAGTATTTT
-	TRBJ1-1	few	TRBV24-1	CATSDSGFEAFF	TGTGCCACCAGTGATTCAGGGTTTGAAGCTTTCTTT
TRBD1	TRBJ2-7	many	TRBV19	CASSCAWGTGWNCYEQYF	TGTGCCAGTAGTTGCGCGTGGGGGACAGGGTGGAACTGCTACGAGCAGTACTTC
TRBD1	TRBJ1-1	-	TRBV20-1	CSAREDRVDEAFF	TGCAGTGCTAGAGAAGACAGGGTGGATGAAGCTTTCTTT
-	TRBJ1-5	-	TRBV7-9	CASSLGEQGGQPQHF	TGTGCCAGCAGCCTAGGCGAACAGGGAGGTCAGCCCCAGCATTTT
-	TRBJ2-7	many	TRBV7-9	CASSLGQGTYEQYF	TGTGCCAGCAGCTTAGGGCAGGGGACCTACGAGCAGTACTTC
-	TRBJ2-7	many	TRBV5-6	CASSLFSVGDEQYF	TGTGCCAGCAGCTTGTTCAGCGTCGGGGACGAGCAGTACTTC
-	TRBJ2-5	few	TRBV12-5	CASGLGQDIRDRGEETQYF	TGTGCTAGTGGTTTGGGACAGGACATTCGAGATCGGGGGGAAGAGACCCAGTACTTC
-	TRBJ2-5	many	TRBV2	CASREGGRETQYF	TGTGCCAGCAGAGAGGGGGGGAGGGAGACCCAGTACTTC
-	TRBJ1-1	-	TRBV15	CATSRGDVNTEAFF	TGTGCCACCAGCAGAGGGGACGTTAACACTGAAGCTTTCTTT
TRBD1	TRBJ2-3	-	TRBV7-3	CASSEWDSASTDTQYF	TGTGCCAGCAGCGAGTGGGACAGCGCTAGCACAGATACGCAGTATTTT
-	TRBJ2-7	-	TRBV7-2	CASGMSSYEQYF	TGTGCCAGCGGCATGAGTAGCTACGAGCAGTACTTC
-	TRBJ1-2	-	TRBV19	CASSQQAYYGYTF	TGTGCCAGCAGCCAACAGGCTTACTATGGCTACACCTTC
-	TRBJ2-3	-	TRBV7-6	CASSSGQPDTQYF	TGTGCCAGCAGCTCGGGGCAGCCGGATACGCAGTATTTT
-	TRBJ2-5	few	TRBV30	CAWRRWGAQETQYF	TGTGCCTGGAGACGCTGGGGGGCCCAAGAGACCCAGTACTTC
-	TRBJ2-3	few	TRBV27	CASSLRGTGTDTQYF	TGTGCCAGCAGCTTGAGGGGGACGGGCACAGATACGCAGTATTTT
TRBD2	TRBJ2-1	-	TRBV20-1	CSARRTSGMSYNEQFF	TGCAGTGCTAGAAGGACTAGCGGAATGTCCTACAATGAGCAGTTCTTC
-	TRBJ1-5	-	TRBV30	CAWSQTGNQPQHF	TGTGCCTGGAGCCAAACAGGGAATCAGCCCCAGCATTTT
-	TRBJ1-2	few	TRBV7-3	CASSLGVSNYGYTF	TGTGCCAGCAGCTTAGGGGTATCTAACTATGGCTACACCTTC
-	TRBJ2-5	once	TRBV5-4	CASSLGTVGSAFKETQYF	TGTGCCAGCAGCTTGGGGACAGTCGGTTCGGCGTTCAAAGAGACCCAGTACTTC
-	TRBJ1-5	many	TRBV4-1	CASSPGQRTQPQHF	TGCGCCAGCAGCCCGGGACAAAGAACTCAGCCCCAGCATTTT
TRBD1	TRBJ1-1	many	TRBV2	CASAGGAKMNTEAFF	TGTGCCAGCGCAGGGGGCGCGAAAATGAACACTGAAGCTTTCTTT
TRBD1	TRBJ1-1	-	TRBV19	CASSLRQGLLNTEAFF	TGTGCCAGTAGTCTACGACAGGGGCTACTGAACACTGAAGCTTTCTTT
TRBD2	TRBJ2-3	many	TRBV7-3	CASNKGRADTQYF	TGTGCCAGCAATAAGGGGAGGGCAGATACGCAGTATTTT
-	TRBJ2-3	many	TRBV19	CASSMGRGGYTDTQYF	TGTGCCAGTAGTATGGGGCGGGGTGGTTACACAGATACGCAGTATTTT
-	TRBJ2-2	few	TRBV2	CASRVTVNTGELFF	TGTGCCAGCAGGGTGACAGTGAACACCGGGGAGCTGTTTTTT
TRBD1	TRBJ1-6	-	TRBV2	CASSTGTGPAGSPLHF	TGTGCCAGCAGTACCGGGACAGGGCCTGCGGGTTCACCCCTCCACTTT
TRBD1	TRBJ2-3	-	TRBV29-1	CSVGQGTDTQYF	TGCAGCGTTGGACAGGGAACAGATACGCAGTATTTT
-	TRBJ1-2	few	TRBV25-1	CASSLAGARGYGYTF	TGTGCCAGCAGTTTGGCGGGGGCGCGAGGCTATGGCTACACCTTC
-	TRBJ1-1	many	TRBV6-2/TRBV6-3	CASSYRAGSEAFF	TGTGCCAGCAGTTACCGGGCAGGGAGTGAAGCTTTCTTT
-	TRBJ2-7	many	TRBV29-1	CSVDSQGYEQYF	TGCAGCGTTGATTCACAGGGTTACGAGCAGTACTTC
-	TRBJ2-5	many	TRBV27	CASSLSVGGETQYF	TGTGCCAGCAGTTTATCGGTAGGGGGTGAGACCCAGTACTTC
-	TRBJ1-1	many	TRBV20-1	CRRNRGGRNPMNTEAFF	TGCAGGAGAAATCGGGGAGGACGGAACCCAATGAACACTGAAGCTTTCTTT
-	TRBJ2-7	-	TRBV2	CASVLGQAYEQYF	TGTGCCAGCGTCCTGGGGCAGGCCTACGAGCAGTACTTC
-	TRBJ2-7	-	TRBV10-3	CAISEAERSYEQYF	TGTGCCATCAGTGAAGCCGAGCGGTCCTACGAGCAGTACTTC
-	TRBJ2-1	-	TRBV5-1	CASSLVGLSGQFF	TGCGCCAGCAGCTTGGTCGGACTCTCGGGGCAGTTCTTC
-	TRBJ1-6	many	TRBV11-3	CASSARDGKSSYNSPLHF	TGTGCCAGCAGCGCCCGGGACGGCAAAAGCTCCTATAATTCACCCCTCCACTTT
TRBD2	TRBJ2-3	-	TRBV9	CASSASGGSDTQYF	TGTGCCAGCAGCGCTAGCGGGGGGTCAGATACGCAGTATTTT
-	TRBJ1-6	-	TRBV6-5	CASSYGDSPLHF	TGTGCCAGCAGTTACGGGGATTCACCCCTCCACTTT
-	TRBJ1-1	-	TRBV29-1	CSVVGNTEAFF	TGCAGCGTTGTTGGGAACACTGAAGCTTTCTTT
-	TRBJ1-2	-	TRBV4-1	CASSQEETGPYGYTF	TGCGCCAGCAGCCAAGAGGAAACGGGGCCCTATGGCTACACCTTC
TRBD1	TRBJ2-7	-	TRBV24-1	CATSGLPGQEPYEQYF	TGTGCCACCAGTGGCCTACCGGGACAGGAGCCCTACGAGCAGTACTTC
-	TRBJ2-7	many	TRBV6-1	CASSEMALEQYF	TGTGCCAGCAGTGAAATGGCGCTTGAGCAGTACTTC
TRBD1	TRBJ2-7	many	TRBV18	CASSPSQGAYEQYF	TGTGCCAGCTCACCGTCCCAGGGGGCGTACGAGCAGTACTTC
TRBD2	TRBJ2-3	-	TRBV25-1	CASTGSGRTTDTQYF	TGTGCCAGCACTGGGAGCGGGAGAACTACAGATACGCAGTATTTT
-	TRBJ1-1	-	TRBV2	CASSEKGMGNTEAFF	TGTGCCAGCAGTGAGAAGGGGATGGGGAACACTGAAGCTTTCTTT